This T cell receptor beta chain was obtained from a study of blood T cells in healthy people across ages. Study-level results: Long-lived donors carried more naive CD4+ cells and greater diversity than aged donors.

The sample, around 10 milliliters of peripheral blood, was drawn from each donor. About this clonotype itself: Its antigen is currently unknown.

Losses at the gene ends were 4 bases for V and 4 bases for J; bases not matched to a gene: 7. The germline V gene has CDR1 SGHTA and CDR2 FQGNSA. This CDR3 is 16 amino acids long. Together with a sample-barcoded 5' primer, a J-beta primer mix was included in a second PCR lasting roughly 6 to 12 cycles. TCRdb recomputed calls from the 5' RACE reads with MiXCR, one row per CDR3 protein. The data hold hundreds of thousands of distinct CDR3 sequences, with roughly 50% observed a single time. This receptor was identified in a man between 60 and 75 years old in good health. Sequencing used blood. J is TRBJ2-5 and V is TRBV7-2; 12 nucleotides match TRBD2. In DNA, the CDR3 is TGTGCCAGCAGCTCCGGACTAGCGGGGCTTTCAGAGACCCAGTACTTC. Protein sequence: CASSSGLAGLSETQYF.